One sample yielded the 25 T cell receptor beta chains listed below, sequenced in a study of T-cell memory formation after mild COVID-19. TCRdb redid the calling of the 5' RACE reads with MiXCR, one entry per CDR3 protein. The data show under 550,000 distinct CDR3 sequences, 15% to 20% seen once. The source material was PBMCs or a T cell subset sorted from them (not recorded which). Receptors originate from an adult woman who had mild COVID-19 (a few samples of this study predate the infection). Cell type and time point are not known.

The chain couples TRBV12-3 or TRBV12-4 to TRBJ2-1; the match to TRBD2 covers 10 bases. The CDR3 runs to 14 residues. V dropped 2 bases and J dropped 9; count of bases not matched to a gene: 4. The CDR3 reads CASSLLAGVLEQFF. The CDR3 region has the DNA TGTGCCAGCAGTTTACTAGCGGGGGTTCTTGAGCAGTTCTTC.

In this sample, this clonotype turned up a few times. J is TRBJ2-1 and V is TRBV7-2, with D unresolved. V gave up 6 bases and J gave up 4 bases, with 16 bases separating them. The CDR3 length is 15 residues. Germline loops: CDR1 SGHTA, CDR2 FQGNSA. The CDR3, as DNA: TGTGCCAGCAGGGTCTCGACTTCCCGGTACAATGAGCAGTTCTTC. It encodes CASRVSTSRYNEQFF. Drawing the rest from reference TRBV7-2 and TRBJ2-1, the complete variable domain is GAGVSQSPSNKVTEKGKDVELRCDPISGHTALYWYRQSLGQGLEFLIYFQGNSAPDKSGLPSDRFSAERTGGSVSTLTIQRTQQEDSAVYLCASRVSTSRYNEQFFGPGTRLTVL.

V gene TRBV20-1 combines with J gene TRBJ2-3, with 7 bases matching TRBD2. There are 12 residues in the CDR3. The V gene's germline CDR1 is DFQATT and CDR2 SNEGSKA (reference sequence). The V segment lost 6 bases and the J segment 7 bases; nucleotides outside the gene matches: 7. The CDR3 spells CSARVRGNTQYF. CDR3 sequence (DNA): TGCAGTGCCCGTGTGCGGGGGAATACGCAGTATTTT.

This rearrangement joins TRBV13 to TRBJ2-2, with unresolved D. The CDR3 extends over 15 amino acids. Germline loops: CDR1 PRHDT, CDR2 FYEKMQ (reference sequence). Trimming pared 3 bases from V and 4 bases from J, leaving 12 bases between. The CDR3 region has the DNA TGTGCCAGCAGCTTTAATGTCAGGAGCACCGGGGAGCTGTTTTTT. This gives the protein CASSFNVRSTGELFF. The variable domain in full, completed from reference TRBV13 and TRBJ2-2, reads AAGVIQSPRHLIKEKRETATLKCYPIPRHDTVYWYQQGPGQDPQFLISFYEKMQSDKGSIPDRFSAQQFSDYHSELNMSSLELGDSALYFCASSFNVRSTGELFFGEGSRLTVL.

A few counts support this clonotype. V and J are TRBV5-1 and TRBJ2-2, with D maybe TRBD2 (6 bases). The V gene lost 0 bases and the J gene lost 1 base, with 7 bases spanning the gap. The CDR3 has 15 amino acids. Germline CDR1 and CDR2: SGHRS and YFSETQ. The CDR3 sequence: CASSLVAENTGELFF. The CDR3 DNA reads as TGCGCCAGCAGCTTGGTAGCGGAGAACACCGGGGAGCTGTTTTTT. Complete variable domain (other parts from reference TRBV5-1 and TRBJ2-2): KAGVTQTPRYLIKTRGQQVTLSCSPISGHRSVSWYQQTPGQGLQFLFEYFSETQRNKGNFPGRFSGRQFSNSRSEMNVSTLELGDSALYLCASSLVAENTGELFFGEGSRLTVL.

This clonotype was observed a single time. The J gene is TRBJ2-5, the V gene TRBV9; D is undetermined. From germline, CDR1 is SGDLS and CDR2 YYNGEE. The CDR3 has 14 amino acids. Trimming shortened V by 0 bases and J by 4 bases, and 10 bases separated the two germline ends. The CDR3 loop reads CASSVEGRPETQYF. The CDR3 coding sequence is TGTGCCAGCAGCGTAGAGGGCAGGCCAGAGACCCAGTACTTC. The whole variable domain, filled in from reference TRBV9 and TRBJ2-5, reads DSGVTQTPKHLITATGQRVTLRCSPRSGDLSVYWYQQSLDQGLQFLIQYYNGEERAKGNILERFSAQQFPDLHSELNLSSLELGDSALYFCASSVEGRPETQYFGPGTRLLVL.

The J gene is TRBJ2-7, the V gene TRBV29-1, with 7 positions matching TRBD1. CDR1 is SQVTM, CDR2 ANQGSEA, per germline. CDR3 length equals 13 residues. The ends lost 7 bases at V and 3 bases at J; junction bases unmatched: 9. In DNA form, the CDR3 reads TGCAGCGCTGGCACAGGGGTCAACTACGAGCAGTACTTC. This codes for CSAGTGVNYEQYF.

This clonotype was counted only a few times. The chain carries TRBV3-1 and TRBJ2-2, with 7 bases aligning to TRBD1. Germline V gene sequence: CDR1 LGHDT, CDR2 YNNKEL (reference sequence). This CDR3 spans 17 amino acids. The junction had 8 bases not matched to a gene; V was cut back by 0 bases and J by 4 bases. CDR3 in DNA: TGTGCCAGCAGCCAAGAACGCAGAACAGGGGCCACCGGGGAGCTGTTTTTT. Translation: CASSQERRTGATGELFF.

This chain joins TRBV11-2 and TRBJ2-3; D perhaps matches TRBD2 (6 bases). Germline assignment: CDR1 SGHAT and CDR2 FQNNGV. This CDR3 contains 16 residues. Trimming shortened V by 5 bases and J by 2 bases, and 17 bases separated the two germline ends. The CDR3 DNA reads as TGTGCCAGCAGCCCATATTCCGGGAGCCTCACAGATACGCAGTATTTT. Its protein is CASSPYSGSLTDTQYF. The full variable domain, completed using reference TRBV11-2 and TRBJ2-3, is EAGVAQSPRYKIIEKRQSVAFWCNPISGHATLYWYQQILGQGPKLLIQFQNNGVVDDSQLPKDRFSAERLKGVDSTLKIQPAKLEDSAVYLCASSPYSGSLTDTQYFGPGTRLTVL.

This chain links TRBV5-1 with TRBJ1-4, with D unclear. The V end was cut by 5 bases, the J end by 8 bases, with 13 bases between. CDR3 size: 13 residues. CDR1 is SGHRS and CDR2 is YFSETQ in the germline V gene. The CDR3 DNA sequence: TGCGCCAGCAGACGTACATTTTCCGAAAAACTGTTTTTT. It translates to CASRRTFSEKLFF.

The chain combines TRBV3-1 with TRBJ2-5; 8 nucleotides match TRBD1. Germline V gene lookup returns CDR1 LGHDT and CDR2 YNNKEL (reference sequence). This CDR3 spans 14 amino acids. The trim removed 4 bases at V and 5 bases at J, leaving 6 bases unmatched. The chain's CDR3 is CASSPTGGWETQYF. The DNA of the CDR3 is TGTGCCAGCAGCCCAACAGGGGGGTGGGAGACCCAGTACTTC.

This clonotype has just a few counts. The chain links TRBV20-1 to TRBJ2-1, with 9 bases aligning to TRBD1. CDR1 and CDR2 (germline): DFQATT, SNEGSKA (reference sequence). This CDR3 region has 16 residues. Trimming cost V 0 bases and J 4 bases; bases outside gene matches: 7. The CDR3 here is CSARDPGQGYYNEQFF. The CDR3 DNA is TGCAGTGCTAGAGATCCGGGACAGGGATATTACAATGAGCAGTTCTTC.

This rearrangement joins TRBV20-1 to TRBJ2-1; 7 bases match TRBD2. Trimming removed 6 bases from V and 9 bases from J; junction bases left unmatched: 11. In germline, CDR1 is DFQATT, CDR2 SNEGSKA (reference sequence). This CDR3 is built from 13 residues. For the CDR3, the DNA is TGCAGTGCCTATGGGGGAGCGGGAAGTGAGCAGTTCTTC. Amino acid sequence: CSAYGGAGSEQFF.

The rearrangement links TRBV5-6 to TRBJ1-6; D call uncertain. Trimming shortened V by 4 bases and J by 8 bases, and 16 bases separated the two germline ends. The CDR3 extends over 15 amino acids. Germline V CDR1 and CDR2: SGHDT, YYEEEE. CDR3 sequence: CASSPGYSSHSPLHF. The CDR3 DNA follows: TGTGCCAGCAGCCCCGGTTACTCTTCCCATTCACCCCTCCACTTT.

The chain carries TRBV20-1 and TRBJ2-3; tentative D call: TRBD2 (7 bases). This CDR3 contains 12 residues. V gave up 3 bases and J gave up 4 bases, with 8 bases separating them. The V gene's germline CDR1 is DFQATT and CDR2 SNEGSKA (reference sequence). CDR3 in DNA: TGCAGTGCTAGGGGGGGGCCAGATACGCAGTATTTT. It codes for CSARGGPDTQYF.

V is TRBV20-1 and J is TRBJ1-6, with D perhaps TRBD1 (6 bases). CDR1 is DFQATT, CDR2 SNEGSKA, per germline (reference sequence). This CDR3 spans 14 amino acids. Trimming took off 5 bases at V and 7 bases at J, with 15 bases between the two ends. The CDR3 nucleotides are TGCAGTGCTGCGCCGGGACACCGAAATTCACCCCTCCACTTT. Its protein is CSAAPGHRNSPLHF.

The gene calls are TRBV7-8 and TRBJ1-5; 8 positions agree with TRBD1. The V gene's germline CDR1 is SGHVS and CDR2 FQNEAQ. Trimming at V came to 3 bases and at J to 7 bases, leaving 5 bases not matched to a gene. The CDR3 loop spans 14 amino acids. CDR3 loop: CASSFGQGGQPQHF. Written as DNA, the CDR3 is TGTGCCAGCAGCTTCGGACAGGGTGGCCAGCCCCAGCATTTT.

This clonotype was counted a few times. The chain employs TRBV20-1 and TRBJ1-6, with D hard to call. There are 17 residues in the CDR3. V gave up 0 bases and J gave up 0 bases, with 12 bases separating them. Germline V lookup: CDR1 DFQATT, CDR2 SNEGSKA (reference sequence). The CDR3 protein is CSARDMVGSSYNSPLHF. The CDR3 DNA sequence: TGCAGTGCTAGAGATATGGTCGGGAGCTCCTATAATTCACCCCTCCACTTT.

The rearrangement uses TRBV11-2 and TRBJ2-1; 10 positions match TRBD2. V trimming: 3 bases; J trimming: 6 bases; junction bases outside the gene matches: 8. CDR1 is SGHAT and CDR2 is FQNNGV in the germline V gene. There are 16 residues in the CDR3. The CDR3 coding sequence is TGTGCCAGCAGCTTTGGTCTAGCGGGAGAAGGCAATGAGCAGTTCTTC. This gives the protein CASSFGLAGEGNEQFF.

The chain combines TRBV7-9 with TRBJ2-1; 10 bases line up with TRBD2. With 7 bases clipped from V and 7 bases from J, the junction kept 10 bases outside the gene matches. This CDR3 region has 15 residues. Per germline, CDR1 SEHNR and CDR2 FQNEAQ (reference sequence). The CDR3 loop reads CASIALAGGLNEQFF. CDR3 nucleotide sequence: TGTGCCAGCATCGCCTTAGCGGGAGGACTTAATGAGCAGTTCTTC.

In this sample, this clonotype turned up many times. This sequence joins TRBV6-1 and TRBJ1-1, with no clear D. V lost 0 bases and J lost 0, with 2 bases in between. The CDR3 runs 13 residues. Germline assignment: CDR1 MNHNS and CDR2 SASEGT. CDR3 sequence (DNA): TGTGCCAGCAGTGAAGCAGTGAACACTGAAGCTTTCTTT. Its translation: CASSEAVNTEAFF.

V gene TRBV9 combines with J gene TRBJ2-1, with 9 bases lining up with TRBD1. Trimming at V came to 3 bases and at J to 8 bases, leaving 12 bases not matched to a gene. The V gene's germline CDR1 is SGDLS and CDR2 YYNGEE. The CDR3 has 16 amino acids. The CDR3 here is CASSGGGTGYVHEQFF. In DNA, the CDR3 is TGTGCCAGCAGCGGTGGGGGGACAGGGTATGTTCATGAGCAGTTCTTC.

This clonotype has a count of ten or more. The rearrangement links TRBV9 to TRBJ2-1, with 9 bases matching TRBD1. Germline CDR1 and CDR2: SGDLS and YYNGEE. There are 14 residues in the CDR3. The J segment lost 4 bases and the V segment lost 2 bases, leaving 1 base of the junction unmatched. The CDR3 protein is CASSVGQGYNEQFF. In nucleotides, the CDR3 is TGTGCCAGCAGCGTCGGACAGGGGTACAATGAGCAGTTCTTC.

This clonotype was found many times. J is TRBJ1-1 and V is TRBV7-2, with TRBD1 matching over 8 bases. V was clipped by 5 bases and J by 3 bases; unmatched bases: 8. The germline CDR1 and CDR2 sequences are SGHTA and FQGNSA. The CDR3 extends over 15 amino acids. The CDR3 region is CASSTDRAMHTEAFF. CDR3 in DNA: TGTGCCAGCAGCACGGACAGGGCAATGCACACTGAAGCTTTCTTT.

The chain is built from TRBV6-2 or TRBV6-3 and TRBJ2-3, with D hard to call. CDR1 is MNHEY and CDR2 is SVGEGT in the germline V gene. This CDR3 is built from 11 residues. V was trimmed by 2 bases and J by 8 bases, leaving 5 bases between them. The CDR3, as DNA: TGTGCCAGCAGTTACGGAGCTACGCAGTATTTT. It yields the protein CASSYGATQYF.